The sample holds many counts of the clone carrying this T cell receptor (beta chain). Its antigen is not known. The sample originates from a study of response to subunit inactivated influenza vaccine. The study's findings and limits: The authors proposed limited new T cell recruitment per seasonal influenza vaccination.

TCRdb re-derived calls from the RT-PCR reads in MiXCR, one entry per CDR3 protein. The data contain approximately 570,000 distinct CDR3 sequences, 6.5% to 8% of them singletons. The CDR3 sequence is 18 residues long. The specimen was PBMCs from blood, collected about 24 months after vaccination. This TCR derives from a man between 50 and 69 years old who received an inactivated influenza vaccine. The V call is TRBV21-1, the J call TRBJ2-3; the table calls TRBD2, which could not be checked here. TRBV21-1 counts as a pseudogene. The CDR3 loop reads CASSGSGGTRSSTDTQYF. CDR3 coding DNA: TGTGCCAGCAGCGGTTCGGGGGGCACTCGATCTAGCACAGATACGCAGTATTTT.